This section outlines one TCR beta chain sequence together with its context. Its specificity is not known. The use of a sample-barcoded 5' primer and a J-beta primer mix characterized a second PCR of roughly 6 to 11 cycles. Via MiXCR, TCRdb re-called the 5' RACE reads, giving one row per CDR3 protein. The profile shows fewer than 750,000 distinct CDR3 sequences, about 50% of them singletons. This sample is drawn from a study of blood T cells in healthy people across ages. The study, taken as a whole, reports: While age rose, TCR beta diversity per million T cells dropped in a roughly linear way.

This CDR3 has 14 residues. CDR1 is SGHRS, CDR2 YFSETQ, per germline. Deletions cut 0 bases from V and 7 bases from J, with 10 bases between. The rearrangement links TRBV5-1 to TRBJ2-2; a weak D match, TRBD1 (5 bases). This TCR derives from a woman older than 75 in good health. The sequenced material came from blood. This chain's CDR3 is CASSLEGFGGELFF. The CDR3 DNA reads TGCGCCAGCAGCTTGGAGGGGTTCGGCGGGGAGCTGTTTTTT.